The subject of this entry is one TCR beta chain. Its antigen is not identified. The sample comes from a study of T cell repertoires in cytomegalovirus infection. Trimming took 0 bases from V and 7 from J, leaving 8 bases between them. The germline gives CDR1 SGDLS, CDR2 YYNGEE. CDR3 length: 12 amino acids. TCRdb reprocessed the reads with MiXCR, giving one entry per CDR3 protein. The table records roughly 990,000 distinct CDR3 sequences, roughly 30% of them present only once. This TCR was sampled from a human donor in good health (CMV status not recorded). Some clones in this sample may be carry-over from other donors' samples. The chain uses TRBV9 and TRBJ2-7; unclear D gene. Sample: cultured CD8+ T cells from PBMCs, taken from culture after CMV antigen stimulation. The CDR3 sequence: CASSVAGKEQYF. The CDR3, as DNA: TGTGCCAGCAGCGTAGCTGGGAAGGAGCAGTACTTC.